Below are 29 T cell receptor beta chains sequenced from a single sample in a study of blood T cell repertoires in COVID-19. Profiled with immunoSEQ multiplex PCR; TCRdb holds only in-frame clones, not every one. In the table there are some 350,000 clones, approximately 92% of which are singletons. Sequencing was performed on PBMCs or T cells enriched from blood (not recorded which). These receptors were taken from a young man who had recovered from COVID-19.

This chain joins TRBV19 and TRBJ2-2; D might be TRBD1 (5 bases). Germline assignment: CDR1 LNHDA and CDR2 SQIVND (reference sequence). Trimming took 2 bases from V and 2 from J, leaving 12 bases between them. This CDR3 is 16 amino acids long. The CDR3 sequence: CASSISPGLNTGELFF. In DNA, the CDR3 is TGTGCCAGTAGTATATCCCCAGGGCTCAACACCGGGGAGCTGTTTTTT. Combining the CDR3 with reference TRBV19 and TRBJ2-2 gives the whole variable domain DGGITQSPKYLFRKEGQNVTLSCEQNLNHDAMYWYRQDPGQGLRLIYYSQIVNDFQKGDIAEGYSVSREKKESFPLTVTSAQKNPTAFYLCASSISPGLNTGELFFGEGSRLTVL.

The chain joins TRBV28 to TRBJ1-2; 7 nucleotides match TRBD1. The V gene's germline CDR1 is MDHEN and CDR2 SYDVKM. The CDR3 totals 14 residues. Unmatched junction bases numbered 8, after V lost 6 bases and J lost 4 bases. The CDR3 sequence: CASRTNRGLYGYTF. CDR3 in DNA: TGTGCCAGCAGAACTAACAGGGGACTCTATGGCTACACCTTC.

This clone appeared a single time. This rearrangement joins TRBV5-1 to TRBJ1-5; a possible D gene is TRBD1 (6 bases). Trimming pared 5 bases from V and 0 bases from J, leaving 12 bases between. Germline V CDR1 and CDR2: SGHRS, YFSETQ. This CDR3 has 15 residues. CDR3 protein: CASRPGANSNQPQHF. CDR3 in DNA: TGCGCCAGCAGGCCAGGGGCGAATAGCAATCAGCCCCAGCATTTT.

The chain recombines TRBV30 with TRBJ2-7, with 8 bases aligning to TRBD1. The V gene's germline CDR1 is GTSNPN and CDR2 SVGIG (reference sequence). Unmatched junction bases numbered 14, after V lost 5 bases and J lost 5 bases. CDR3 size: 15 residues. The CDR3 region is CAWGKLTGVLDEQYF. CDR3 nucleotide sequence: TGTGCCTGGGGGAAGCTGACAGGGGTTCTCGACGAGCAGTACTTC.

The gene calls are TRBV4-2 and TRBJ1-1, with TRBD1 matching 8 bases. The V gene end was trimmed by 0 bases and the J gene end by 4 bases; junction bases not matched to a gene: 4. The CDR3 has 15 amino acids. Germline CDR1 is LGHNA and CDR2 is YNFKEQ. The CDR3 sequence is CASSQDWQGATEAFF. In nucleotides, the CDR3 is TGTGCCAGCAGCCAAGATTGGCAGGGGGCCACTGAAGCTTTCTTT.

About this clone: Within the sample, other DNA sequences also encode this same CDR3. The chain is built from TRBV9 and TRBJ2-3; D is perhaps TRBD2 (5 bases). Germline assignment: CDR1 SGDLS and CDR2 YYNGEE. The CDR3 sequence is 15 residues long. V lost 2 bases to trimming and J lost 0 bases, with 10 bases between them. The CDR3 is CASSVEGASTDTQYF. As DNA, the CDR3 is TGTGCCAGCAGCGTTGAGGGTGCTAGCACAGATACGCAGTATTTT.

The chain couples TRBV5-1 to TRBJ1-3; D is unresolved. Per germline, CDR1 SGHRS and CDR2 YFSETQ. This CDR3 spans 15 amino acids. V was pared by 0 bases and J by 4 bases, with 11 bases between. In DNA form, the CDR3 reads TGCGCCAGCAGCTTGGCCTCGGGGTCCGGAAACACCATATATTTT. Translated: CASSLASGSGNTIYF.

The genes are TRBV28 and TRBJ2-7, with a possible D match to TRBD2 (5 bases). CDR3 length: 13 amino acids. Trimming removed 7 bases at V and 9 bases at J, with 19 bases between. Germline V CDR1 and CDR2: MDHEN, SYDVKM. CDR3 DNA: TGTGCCAGCACCGCCGAGGGCCGGAAGGGGCAGTACTTC. Translating gives CASTAEGRKGQYF.

The chain employs TRBV4-3 and TRBJ2-5; 11 bases are shared with TRBD1. The CDR3 is 19 amino acids. Germline loops: CDR1 LGHNA, CDR2 YSLEER. After removal of 4 bases from V and 4 bases from J, the junction contained 17 bases not matched to a gene. CDR3 sequence: CASSRSGQGAWGIGETQYF. CDR3 nucleotides: TGCGCCAGCAGCCGCTCTGGACAGGGGGCGTGGGGGATCGGAGAGACCCAGTACTTC.

This chain connects TRBV19 to TRBJ1-1; D might be TRBD1 (6 bases). Germline lookup yields CDR1 LNHDA and CDR2 SQIVND (reference sequence). The length of the CDR3 is 14 residues. V dropped 8 bases and J dropped 3 bases, with 16 bases sitting between them. CDR3: CASRTPEGDTEAFF. CDR3 coding DNA: TGTGCCAGTCGCACCCCTGAGGGGGACACTGAAGCTTTCTTT. Combining the CDR3 with reference TRBV19 and TRBJ1-1 gives the whole variable domain DGGITQSPKYLFRKEGQNVTLSCEQNLNHDAMYWYRQDPGQGLRLIYYSQIVNDFQKGDIAEGYSVSREKKESFPLTVTSAQKNPTAFYLCASRTPEGDTEAFFGQGTRLTVV.

In its sample, this clone was seen many times. This chain links TRBV5-1 with TRBJ2-2; a weak D match, TRBD2 (6 bases). Between the trimmed V and J ends, which lost 6 bases and 4 bases, there was a span of 22 bases. The CDR3 length is 17 residues. CDR1 SGHRS and CDR2 YFSETQ come from the germline V gene. CDR3: CASNGVGRRQSTGELFF. The CDR3, as DNA: TGCGCCAGCAACGGGGTAGGGAGGCGACAATCCACCGGGGAGCTGTTTTTT.

The chain recombines TRBV25-1 with TRBJ2-7, with 8 bases aligning to TRBD2. Looked up from germline, CDR1 is MGHDK and CDR2 is SYGVNS. This CDR3 is 13 amino acids long. V lost 6 bases and J lost 6; bases outside the gene matches: 7. The CDR3 here is CASSPGLAGEQYF. For the CDR3, the DNA is TGTGCCAGCAGCCCCGGGCTAGCGGGCGAGCAGTACTTC.

J is TRBJ2-7 and V is TRBV7-9, with TRBD1 matching over 8 bases. V was clipped by 1 base and J by 8 bases; unmatched bases: 7. Germline V gene lookup returns CDR1 SEHNR and CDR2 FQNEAQ (reference sequence). The CDR3 extends over 14 amino acids. The DNA for the CDR3 is TGTGCCAGCAGCTTAGATCCGACAGGGGTCAAGCAGTACTTC. It yields the protein CASSLDPTGVKQYF. The full variable domain, its missing parts supplied by reference TRBV7-9 and TRBJ2-7, is DTGVSQNPRHKITKRGQNVTFRCDPISEHNRLYWYRQTLGQGPEFLTYFQNEAQLEKSRLLSDRFSAERPKGSFSTLEIQRTEQGDSAMYLCASSLDPTGVKQYFGPGTRLTVT.

The V and J genes are TRBV30 and TRBJ1-1; D might be TRBD1 (5 bases). Trimming shortened V by 5 bases and J by 7 bases, and 11 bases separated the two germline ends. The CDR3 spans 11 residues. Germline lookup yields CDR1 GTSNPN and CDR2 SVGIG (reference sequence). The CDR3 loop reads CAWSRQLEAFF. As DNA, the CDR3 is TGTGCCTGGTCCCGACAGCTTGAAGCTTTCTTT.

The chain combines TRBV6-5 with TRBJ1-1; 12 nucleotides align to TRBD1. Unmatched junction bases numbered 6, after V lost 8 bases and J lost 5 bases. The CDR3 covers 14 residues. Germline V gene lookup returns CDR1 MNHEY and CDR2 SVGAGI. The CDR3 region is CASVRDRGQTEAFF. In DNA form, the CDR3 reads TGTGCCAGCGTCCGGGACAGGGGGCAGACTGAAGCTTTCTTT.

The rearrangement uses TRBV19 and TRBJ1-5; 8 bases are a match to TRBD1. CDR1 and CDR2 (germline): LNHDA, SQIVND (reference sequence). This CDR3 has 14 amino acids. The V and J ends lost 4 bases and 7 bases, in that order; junction bases with no gene match: 6. CDR3 region: CASSTTGDGQPQHF. The CDR3 DNA sequence: TGTGCCAGTAGTACGACAGGGGACGGGCAGCCCCAGCATTTT.

The chain is built from TRBV4-1 and TRBJ1-4, with no clear D. The CDR3 totals 13 residues. Germline CDR1 MGHRA, CDR2 YSYEKL. V lost 1 base to trimming and J lost 8 bases, with 8 bases between them. CDR3 loop: CASSQVDSEKLFF. DNA of the CDR3: TGCGCCAGCAGCCAAGTAGATTCCGAAAAACTGTTTTTT.

The V call is TRBV7-2, the J call TRBJ2-1, with TRBD2 identical over 12 bases. V lost 3 bases to trimming and J lost 7 bases; unmatched junction nucleotides: 7. This CDR3 has 16 residues. CDR1 is SGHTA, CDR2 FQGNSA, per germline. The CDR3 here is CASSLLAGGERNEQFF. DNA for the CDR3: TGTGCCAGCAGCTTGCTAGCGGGAGGGGAGAGGAATGAGCAGTTCTTC.

The J gene is TRBJ1-1, the V gene TRBV6-5, with D unresolved. Trimming removed 3 bases from V and 3 bases from J, with 11 bases in between. Germline V lookup: CDR1 MNHEY, CDR2 SVGAGI. The CDR3 length is 14 residues. CDR3: CASSYRGVDTEAFF. CDR3 nucleotide sequence: TGTGCCAGCAGTTATCGGGGAGTCGACACTGAAGCTTTCTTT.

This clone was observed once. V gene TRBV11-3 combines with J gene TRBJ1-2, with 8 positions matching TRBD1. J gave up 5 bases and V 6 bases, and 5 bases lay outside the gene matches. The CDR3 has 13 residues. Per germline, CDR1 SGHNT and CDR2 YENEEA. This CDR3 is CASSPDRAYGYTF. The CDR3 nucleotides read TGTGCCAGCAGTCCGGACAGGGCGTATGGCTACACCTTC.

This clone occurred a few times. This chain connects TRBV27 to TRBJ2-1, with D possibly matching TRBD2 (6 bases). The CDR3 has 16 residues. Germline-derived CDR1 and CDR2 are MNHEY and SMNVEV (reference sequence). V lost 4 bases to trimming and J lost 7 bases, with 20 bases between them. CDR3 DNA sequence: TGTGCCAGCAGTTCACCGTGGGGGGAAGCACTAAATGAGCAGTTCTTC. Translating gives CASSSPWGEALNEQFF.

The gene calls are TRBV11-3 and TRBJ2-2, with TRBD2 matching over 9 bases. J gave up 1 base and V 7 bases, and 7 bases lay outside the gene matches. The CDR3 is made up of 16 amino acids. The germline CDR1 and CDR2 sequences are SGHNT and YENEEA. The CDR3 is CASTGLAAQNTGELFF. CDR3 DNA sequence: TGTGCCAGCACGGGACTAGCAGCCCAGAACACCGGGGAGCTGTTTTTT.

This rearrangement joins TRBV7-9 to TRBJ2-3, with D possibly TRBD2 on 5 matching bases. Germline assignment: CDR1 SEHNR and CDR2 FQNEAQ (reference sequence). V was trimmed by 10 bases and J by 0 bases, leaving 11 bases between them. This CDR3 region has 13 residues. As DNA, the CDR3 is TGTGCCACTGCGGGCCCTAGCACAGATACGCAGTATTTT. It yields the protein CATAGPSTDTQYF.

The gene calls are TRBV25-1 and TRBJ1-1; D ambiguous. The CDR3 has 15 residues. CDR1 and CDR2 (germline): MGHDK, SYGVNS. Trimming shortened V by 1 base and J by 1 base, and 10 bases separated the two germline ends. This CDR3 reads CASSEFLGKNTEAFF. The CDR3 bases are TGTGCCAGCAGTGAATTTCTTGGCAAGAACACTGAAGCTTTCTTT.

This chain joins TRBV10-3 and TRBJ2-1, with 8 positions matching TRBD1. This CDR3 is 14 amino acids long. Germline V gene sequence: CDR1 ENHRY, CDR2 SYGVKD. Germline trimming cut 7 bases from V and 5 bases from J; bases unmatched to any gene: 7. CDR3 sequence (DNA): TGTGCCATCAACGAAGACAGGGGACACAATGAGCAGTTCTTC. As protein: CAINEDRGHNEQFF.

This sequence joins TRBV5-1 and TRBJ2-2, with D perhaps matching TRBD2 (5 bases). The V gene's germline CDR1 is SGHRS and CDR2 YFSETQ. Between the trimmed V and J ends, which lost 1 base and 1 base, there was a span of 8 bases. The CDR3 has 15 residues. The CDR3 DNA reads TGCGCCAGCAGCTTGTTCGAGGGGAACACCGGGGAGCTGTTTTTT. Protein sequence: CASSLFEGNTGELFF. The full variable domain, rest sourced from reference TRBV5-1 and TRBJ2-2, is KAGVTQTPRYLIKTRGQQVTLSCSPISGHRSVSWYQQTPGQGLQFLFEYFSETQRNKGNFPGRFSGRQFSNSRSEMNVSTLELGDSALYLCASSLFEGNTGELFFGEGSRLTVL.

The V and J genes are TRBV5-1 and TRBJ1-4, with a weak D call TRBD1 (6 bases). V gave up 4 bases and J gave up 7 bases, with 17 bases separating them. Germline V gene sequence: CDR1 SGHRS, CDR2 YFSETQ. There are 15 residues in the CDR3. CDR3: CASSVKTGSGEKLFF. Here the CDR3 DNA reads TGCGCCAGCAGCGTAAAAACAGGGTCGGGTGAAAAACTGTTTTTT.

The V gene is TRBV19, the J gene TRBJ2-2; no clear D gene. The CDR3 covers 15 residues. Trimming removed 4 bases from V and 5 bases from J, with 14 bases in between. Germline CDR1 LNHDA, CDR2 SQIVND (reference sequence). The CDR3 loop is CASSTHIQRTGELFF. CDR3 bases: TGTGCCAGTAGTACGCATATACAAAGAACCGGGGAGCTGTTTTTT.

This chain uses TRBV29-1 with TRBJ2-5; maybe TRBD1 (5 bases). V was trimmed by 3 bases and J by 5 bases, leaving 10 bases between them. The germline gives CDR1 SQVTM, CDR2 ANQGSEA. This CDR3 is built from 12 residues. CDR3 sequence: CSVDRVLETQYF. The CDR3 bases are TGCAGCGTTGACAGGGTACTGGAGACCCAGTACTTC.